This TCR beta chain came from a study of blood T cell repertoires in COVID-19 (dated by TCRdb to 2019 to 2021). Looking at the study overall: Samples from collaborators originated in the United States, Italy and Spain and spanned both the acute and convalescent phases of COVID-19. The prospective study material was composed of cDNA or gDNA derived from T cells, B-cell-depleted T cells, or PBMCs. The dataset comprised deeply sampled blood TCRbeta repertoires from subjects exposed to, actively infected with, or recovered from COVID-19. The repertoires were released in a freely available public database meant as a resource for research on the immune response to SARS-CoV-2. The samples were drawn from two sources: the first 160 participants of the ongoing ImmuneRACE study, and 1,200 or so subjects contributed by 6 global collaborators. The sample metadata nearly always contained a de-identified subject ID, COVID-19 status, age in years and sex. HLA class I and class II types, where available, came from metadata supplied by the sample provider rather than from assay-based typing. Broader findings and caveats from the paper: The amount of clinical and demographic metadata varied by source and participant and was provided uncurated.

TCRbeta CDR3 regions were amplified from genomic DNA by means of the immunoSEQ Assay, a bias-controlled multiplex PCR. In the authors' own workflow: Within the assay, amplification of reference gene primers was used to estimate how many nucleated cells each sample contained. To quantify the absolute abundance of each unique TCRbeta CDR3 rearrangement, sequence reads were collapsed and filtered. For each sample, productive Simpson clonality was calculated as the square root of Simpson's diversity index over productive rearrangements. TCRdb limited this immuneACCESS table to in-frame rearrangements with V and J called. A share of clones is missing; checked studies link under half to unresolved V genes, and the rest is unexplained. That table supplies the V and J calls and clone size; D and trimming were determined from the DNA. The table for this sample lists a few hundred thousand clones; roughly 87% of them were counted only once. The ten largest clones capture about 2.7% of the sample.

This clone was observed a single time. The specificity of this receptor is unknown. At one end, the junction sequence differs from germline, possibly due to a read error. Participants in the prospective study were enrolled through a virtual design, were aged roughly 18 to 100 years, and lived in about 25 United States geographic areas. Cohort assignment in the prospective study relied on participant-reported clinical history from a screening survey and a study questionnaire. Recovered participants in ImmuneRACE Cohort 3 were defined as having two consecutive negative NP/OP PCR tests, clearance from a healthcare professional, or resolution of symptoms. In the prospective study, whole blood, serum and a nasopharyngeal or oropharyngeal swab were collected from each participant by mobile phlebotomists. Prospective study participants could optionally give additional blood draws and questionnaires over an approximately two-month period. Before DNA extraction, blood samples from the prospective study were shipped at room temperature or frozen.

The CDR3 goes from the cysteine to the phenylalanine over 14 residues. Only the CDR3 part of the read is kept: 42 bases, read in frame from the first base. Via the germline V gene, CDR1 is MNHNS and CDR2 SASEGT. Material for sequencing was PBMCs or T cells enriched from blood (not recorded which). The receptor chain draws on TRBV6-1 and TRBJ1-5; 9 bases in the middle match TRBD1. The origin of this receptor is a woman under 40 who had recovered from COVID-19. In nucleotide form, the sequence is TGTGCCAGCACTGAAGGACAGGGGAATCAGCCCCAGCATTTT. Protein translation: CASTEGQGNQPQHF.